A selection of T cell receptor beta chains follows, all from one sample in a study of cytomegalovirus exposure and HLA in healthy donors. This table comes from immunoSEQ multiplex PCR, and its TCRdb copy is limited to in-frame clones, with some not included. The sample has some 130,000 clones, 75% to 85% seen once. The sample comprised PBMCs. These receptors all come from a woman aged 50 to 60 in good health and CMV-seropositive. Both conserved end residues are part of each CDR3. A D gene is named only where the DNA matches it firmly. The listing skips clone size in some rows; elsewhere it reads once, few, many or a size class.

TRBV6-5	NA	NA	TRBJ1-1	TGTGCCAGCAGTTCGATCCGCAGGGCCACTGAAGCTTTCTTT	CASSSIRRATEAFF
TRBV4-2	NA	NA	TRBJ2-7	TGTGCCAGCAGCCTAGTCGGACAGTTCTCCTACGAGCAGTACTTC	CASSLVGQFSYEQYF
TRBV6-5	NA	TRBD2	TRBJ2-1	TGTGCCAGCAGCGAGACTAGCGGGAGCGTCGATGAGCAGTTCTTC	CASSETSGSVDEQFF
TRBV13	NA	NA	TRBJ2-6	TGTGCCAGCAGCTCTACCTCTGGGGCCAACGTCCTGACTTTC	CASSSTSGANVLTF
TRBV4-1	few	NA	TRBJ2-1	TGCGCCAGCAGCCAAGAAAGGACTAAGCCCAATGAGCAGTTCTTC	CASSQERTKPNEQFF
TRBV30	NA	TRBD1	TRBJ2-3	TGTGCCCTGACAGGGGGCTTTAGAGATACGCAGTATTTT	CALTGGFRDTQYF
TRBV7-6	NA	TRBD1	TRBJ2-7	TGTGCCAGCAGCTTAGATCTGGGGGACAGCTACGAGCAGTACTTC	CASSLDLGDSYEQYF
TRBV9	NA	NA	TRBJ2-2	TGTGCCAGCAGCGTAGATCCGACTCCGGGAGTGGGCGGGGAGCTGTTTTTT	CASSVDPTPGVGGELFF
TRBV7-9	NA	NA	TRBJ1-1	TGTTCCAGCACCCTTGTAGGCAGGGATTTCACTGAAGCTTTCTTT	CSSTLVGRDFTEAFF
TRBV15	NA	TRBD2	TRBJ2-3	TGTGCCACCAGCAGGGAACTAGCGGGAGCGTTAAGCACAGATACGCAGTATTTT	CATSRELAGALSTDTQYF
TRBV5-4	NA	NA	TRBJ1-2	TGTGCCAGCAGCTTGGCCAAGGCGGGGGCCCTCTATGGCTACACCTTC	CASSLAKAGALYGYTF
TRBV4-1	NA	NA	TRBJ2-1	TGCGCCAGCAGCCCCGAACCGGGGAACTACAATGAGCAGTTCTTC	CASSPEPGNYNEQFF
TRBV6-5	NA	NA	TRBJ2-1	TGTGCCAGCAGCGATCAGGGACTGCTCTACAATGAGCAGTTCTTC	CASSDQGLLYNEQFF
TRBV27	NA	NA	TRBJ1-2	TGTGCCAGCAGCCTAGACGGGGACTATGGCTACACCTTC	CASSLDGDYGYTF
TRBV4-3	NA	NA	TRBJ1-2	TGCGCCAGCAGCCAAGCGGTAAAACTCTATGGCTACACCTTC	CASSQAVKLYGYTF
TRBV6-6	few	NA	TRBJ1-4	TGTGCCAGCAGTTACTCAGGACAGACATATAATGAAAAACTGTTTTTT	CASSYSGQTYNEKLFF
TRBV7-2	NA	NA	TRBJ1-1	TGTGCCAGCAGACCCAGCAGGGTGACTGAAGCTTTCTTT	CASRPSRVTEAFF
TRBV5-1	few	TRBD1	TRBJ1-3	TGCGCCAGCAGCCCTGGGACAGGGGAAGGAGTCACCATATATTTT	CASSPGTGEGVTIYF
TRBV2	NA	TRBD1	TRBJ1-2	TGTGCCAGCAGTGGACAGGGTGGTGGCTACACCTTC	CASSGQGGGYTF
TRBV10-1	NA	NA	TRBJ2-7	TGCGCCAGCAGTGAACGGGGTATCGGCTACGAGCAGTACTTC	CASSERGIGYEQYF
TRBV28	NA	TRBD2	TRBJ2-1	TGTGCCAGTTCCCTAGGACTAGCTTACTACAATGAGCAGTTCTTC	CASSLGLAYYNEQFF
TRBV28	NA	NA	TRBJ1-2	TGTGCCAGCAGTAATCCAGGGTATGGCTACACCTTC	CASSNPGYGYTF
TRBV11-2	once	NA	TRBJ2-2	TGTGCCAGCAGCCGCGGACTGCTGAACGGCGGGGAGCTGTTTTTT	CASSRGLLNGGELFF
TRBV4-2	NA	TRBD2	TRBJ2-1	TGTGCCAGCAGCCCCCGGGGAGGCGGGAGGGGGGATGAGCAGTTCTTC	CASSPRGGGRGDEQFF
TRBV7-9	once	TRBD1	TRBJ1-5	TGTTCCAGCAGCTCTCAGGGGGGACAGCCCCAGCATTTT	CSSSSQGGQPQHF
TRBV6-1	NA	NA	TRBJ1-2	TGTGCCAGCAGTCACTTACCCCGCCCGGGTGGCTACACCTTC	CASSHLPRPGGYTF
TRBV29-1	once	NA	TRBJ2-1	TGCAGCGCCACCCCTAACAGAGCCTTCTACAATGAGCAGTTCTTC	CSATPNRAFYNEQFF
TRBV6-1	NA	NA	TRBJ2-7	TGTGCCAGCAGTGAGGCGGCGGAATCCTACGAGCAGTACTTC	CASSEAAESYEQYF